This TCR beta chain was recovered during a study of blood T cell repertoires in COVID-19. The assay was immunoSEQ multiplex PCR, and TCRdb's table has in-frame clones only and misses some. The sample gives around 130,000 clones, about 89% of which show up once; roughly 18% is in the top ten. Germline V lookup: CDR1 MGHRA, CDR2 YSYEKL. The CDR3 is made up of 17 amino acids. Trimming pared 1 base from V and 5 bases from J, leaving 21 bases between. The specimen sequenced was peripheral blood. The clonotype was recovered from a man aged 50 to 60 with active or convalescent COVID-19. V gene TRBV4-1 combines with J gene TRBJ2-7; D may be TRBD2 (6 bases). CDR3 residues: CASSQVKDGGRCNEQYF. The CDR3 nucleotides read TGCGCCAGCAGCCAAGTAAAGGATGGGGGGAGGTGTAACGAGCAGTACTTC.